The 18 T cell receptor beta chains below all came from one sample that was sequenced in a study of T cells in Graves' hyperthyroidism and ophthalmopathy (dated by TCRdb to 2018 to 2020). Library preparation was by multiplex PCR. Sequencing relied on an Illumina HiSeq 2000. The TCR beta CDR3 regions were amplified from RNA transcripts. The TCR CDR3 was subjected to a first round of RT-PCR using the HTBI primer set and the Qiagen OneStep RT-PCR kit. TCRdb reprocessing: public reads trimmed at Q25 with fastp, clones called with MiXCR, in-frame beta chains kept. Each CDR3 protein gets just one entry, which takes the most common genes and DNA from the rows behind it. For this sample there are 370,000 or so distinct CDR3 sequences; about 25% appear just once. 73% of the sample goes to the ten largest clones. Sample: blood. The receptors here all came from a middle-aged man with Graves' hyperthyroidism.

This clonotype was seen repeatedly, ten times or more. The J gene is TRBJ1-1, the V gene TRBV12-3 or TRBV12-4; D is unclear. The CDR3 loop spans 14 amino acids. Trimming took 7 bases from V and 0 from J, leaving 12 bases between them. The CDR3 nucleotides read TGTGCCAGCACAACCCACTCTTTGAACACTGAAGCTTTCTTT. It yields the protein CASTTHSLNTEAFF.

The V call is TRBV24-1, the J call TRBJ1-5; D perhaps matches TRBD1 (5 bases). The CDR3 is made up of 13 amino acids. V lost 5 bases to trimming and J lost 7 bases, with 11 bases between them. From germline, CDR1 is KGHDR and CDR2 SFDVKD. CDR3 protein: CATSARGGQPQHF. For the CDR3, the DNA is TGTGCCACCAGTGCGAGGGGCGGCCAGCCCCAGCATTTT.

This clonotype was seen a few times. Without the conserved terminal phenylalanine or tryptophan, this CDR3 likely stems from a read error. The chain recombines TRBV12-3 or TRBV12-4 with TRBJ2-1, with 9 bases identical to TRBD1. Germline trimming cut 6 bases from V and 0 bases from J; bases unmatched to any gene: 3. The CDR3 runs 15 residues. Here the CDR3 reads CASSPTGGSYNEQFV. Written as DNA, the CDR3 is TGTGCCAGCAGCCCGACAGGGGGCTCCTACAATGAGCAGTTCGTC.

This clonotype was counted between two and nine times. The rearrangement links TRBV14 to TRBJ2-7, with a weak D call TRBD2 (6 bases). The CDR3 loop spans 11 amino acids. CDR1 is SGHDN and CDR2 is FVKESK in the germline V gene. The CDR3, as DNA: TGTGCGTTCGGGAGTGGTTACGAGCAGTACTTC. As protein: CAFGSGYEQYF.

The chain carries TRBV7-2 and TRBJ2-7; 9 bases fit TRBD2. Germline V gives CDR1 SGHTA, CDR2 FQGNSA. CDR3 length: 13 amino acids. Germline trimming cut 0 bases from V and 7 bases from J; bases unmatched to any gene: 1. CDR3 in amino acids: CASSLAAGGEQYF. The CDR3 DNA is TGTGCCAGCAGCTTAGCGGCGGGGGGGGAGCAGTACTTC. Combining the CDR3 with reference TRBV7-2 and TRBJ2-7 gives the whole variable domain GAGVSQSPSNKVTEKGKDVELRCDPISGHTALYWYRQSLGQGLEFLIYFQGNSAPDKSGLPSDRFSAERTGGSVSTLTIQRTQQEDSAVYLCASSLAAGGEQYFGPGTRLTVT.

In DNA form, the CDR3 reads TGCGCCAGCAGAGCGGACAGGGTAACCTCGCGACTGTTTTTT. It translates to CASRADRVTSRLFF. The rearrangement uses TRBV10-1 and TRBJ1-4; 8 bases match TRBD1. Per germline, CDR1 WNHNN and CDR2 SYGVQD (reference sequence). V shed 6 bases, J shed 13 bases, and the junction held 13 bases outside the gene matches. This CDR3 is built from 14 residues.

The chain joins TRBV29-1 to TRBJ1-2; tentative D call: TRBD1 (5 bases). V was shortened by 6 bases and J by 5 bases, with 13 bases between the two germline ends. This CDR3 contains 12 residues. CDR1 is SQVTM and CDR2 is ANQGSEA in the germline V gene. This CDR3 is CSVVGAMYGYTF. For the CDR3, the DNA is TGCAGCGTCGTAGGGGCGATGTATGGCTACACCTTC.

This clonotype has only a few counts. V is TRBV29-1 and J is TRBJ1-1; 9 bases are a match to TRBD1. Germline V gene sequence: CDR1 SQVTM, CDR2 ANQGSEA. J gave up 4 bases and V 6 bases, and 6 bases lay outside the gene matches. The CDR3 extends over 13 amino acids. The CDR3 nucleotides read TGCAGCGTCAGGACAGGGGTGGGCACTGAAGCTTTCTTT. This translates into CSVRTGVGTEAFF.

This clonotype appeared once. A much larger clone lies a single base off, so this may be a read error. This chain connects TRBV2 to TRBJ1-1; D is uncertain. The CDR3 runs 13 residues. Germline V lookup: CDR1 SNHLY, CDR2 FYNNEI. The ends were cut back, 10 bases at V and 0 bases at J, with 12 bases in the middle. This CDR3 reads CANLEDMNTEAFF. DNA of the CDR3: TGTGCCAACCTCGAAGACATGAACACTGAAGCTTTCTTT.

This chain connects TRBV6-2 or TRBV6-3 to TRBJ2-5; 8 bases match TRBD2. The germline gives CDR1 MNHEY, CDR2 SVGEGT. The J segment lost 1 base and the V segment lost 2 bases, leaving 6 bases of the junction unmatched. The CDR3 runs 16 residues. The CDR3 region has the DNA TGTGCCAGCAGTTACGAGACCGGGACTAGCCAAGAGACCCAGTACTTC. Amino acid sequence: CASSYETGTSQETQYF.

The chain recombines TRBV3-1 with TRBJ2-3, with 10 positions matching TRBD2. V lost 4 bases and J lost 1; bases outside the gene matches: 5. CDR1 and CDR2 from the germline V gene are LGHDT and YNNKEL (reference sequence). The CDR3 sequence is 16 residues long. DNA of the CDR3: TGTGCCAGCAGCCCCGACCTAGCGGGAGGCACAGATACGCAGTATTTT. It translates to CASSPDLAGGTDTQYF.

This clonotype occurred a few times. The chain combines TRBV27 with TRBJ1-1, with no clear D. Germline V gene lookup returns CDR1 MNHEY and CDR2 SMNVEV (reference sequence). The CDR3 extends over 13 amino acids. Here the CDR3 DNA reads TGTCCCTTTTGTACAGAGCCTTTGGGTGAAGCTTTCTTT. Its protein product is CPFCTEPLGEAFF.

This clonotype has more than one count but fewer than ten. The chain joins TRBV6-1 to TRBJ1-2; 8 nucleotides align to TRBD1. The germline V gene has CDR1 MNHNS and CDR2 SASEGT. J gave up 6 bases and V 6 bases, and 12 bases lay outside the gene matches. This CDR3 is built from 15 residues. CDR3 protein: CASSSSPWTGHGYTF. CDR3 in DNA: TGTGCCAGCAGCTCCTCCCCCTGGACAGGGCATGGCTACACCTTC.

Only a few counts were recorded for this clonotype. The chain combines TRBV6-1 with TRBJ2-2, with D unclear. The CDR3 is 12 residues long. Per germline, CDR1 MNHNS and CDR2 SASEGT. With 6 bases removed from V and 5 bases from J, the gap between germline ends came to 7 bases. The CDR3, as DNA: TGTGCCAGCAGCCGTGCAACCGGGGAGCTGTTTTTT. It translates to CASSRATGELFF.

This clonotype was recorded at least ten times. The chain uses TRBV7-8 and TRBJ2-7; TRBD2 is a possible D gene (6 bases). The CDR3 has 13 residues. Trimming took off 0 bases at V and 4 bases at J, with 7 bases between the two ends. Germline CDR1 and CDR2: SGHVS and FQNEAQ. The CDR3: CASSLAREYEQYF. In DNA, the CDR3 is TGTGCCAGCAGCTTAGCGCGGGAATACGAGCAGTACTTC.

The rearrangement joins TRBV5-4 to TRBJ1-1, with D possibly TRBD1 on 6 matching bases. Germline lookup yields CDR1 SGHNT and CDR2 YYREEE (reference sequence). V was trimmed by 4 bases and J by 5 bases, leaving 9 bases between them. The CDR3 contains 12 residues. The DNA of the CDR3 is TGTGCCAGCAGCAACCAGGGGACTGAAGCTTTCTTT. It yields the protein CASSNQGTEAFF.

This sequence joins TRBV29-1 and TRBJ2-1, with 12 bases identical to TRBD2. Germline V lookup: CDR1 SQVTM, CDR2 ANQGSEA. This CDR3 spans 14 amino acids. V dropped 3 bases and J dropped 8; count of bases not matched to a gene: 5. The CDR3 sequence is CSVERLAGGDEQFF. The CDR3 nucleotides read TGCAGCGTTGAGCGGCTAGCGGGAGGGGATGAGCAGTTCTTC.

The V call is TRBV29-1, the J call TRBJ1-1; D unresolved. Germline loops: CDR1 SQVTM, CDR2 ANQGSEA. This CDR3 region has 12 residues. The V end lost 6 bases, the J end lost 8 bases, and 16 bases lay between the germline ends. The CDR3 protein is CSVKDGWVEAFF. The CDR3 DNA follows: TGCAGCGTAAAGGACGGCTGGGTAGAAGCTTTCTTT.